Listed below are T cell receptor beta chains from one sample, sequenced in a study of early T cells in non-severe SARS-CoV-2 infection. In TCRdb, the 5' RACE reads were re-called with MiXCR into one record per CDR3 protein. This table has tens of thousands of distinct CDR3 sequences, about a tenth appearing once. Sequencing used whole blood. The receptors originated from an adult who was a healthcare worker with PCR-confirmed SARS-CoV-2 infection or an uninfected control (not recorded which). Both conserved end residues are part of each CDR3. Fields, in order: CDR3 DNA, CDR3 protein, J gene, V gene, D gene, clone size. The D gene is left open where the match is weak. Clone size appears in some rows only: once, few, many, or a class for an expanded clone.

cdr3_nt: TGTGCCAGCAGTAACACCGAGCTCTCTGGAAACACCATATATTTT
cdr3_aa: CASSNTELSGNTIYF
j_call: TRBJ1-3
v_call: TRBV28
d_call: -
clone_size: -

cdr3_nt: TGTGCCAGCAATAGCGGGAGCACCTACAATGAGCAGTTCTTC
cdr3_aa: CASNSGSTYNEQFF
j_call: TRBJ2-1
v_call: TRBV28
d_call: TRBD2
clone_size: -

cdr3_nt: TGTGCCAGCTCACCAAGGGGGCGCACGCAGTATTTT
cdr3_aa: CASSPRGRTQYF
j_call: TRBJ2-3
v_call: TRBV18
d_call: TRBD1
clone_size: medium-sized

cdr3_nt: TGTGCCAGCGGACTAGCGGGAAGGTACGAGCAGTACTTC
cdr3_aa: CASGLAGRYEQYF
j_call: TRBJ2-7
v_call: TRBV2
d_call: TRBD2
clone_size: few

cdr3_nt: TGTGCCAGCAGCCTATCCGGGACAGACAATGAGCAGTTCTTC
cdr3_aa: CASSLSGTDNEQFF
j_call: TRBJ2-1
v_call: TRBV7-9
d_call: TRBD1
clone_size: many

cdr3_nt: TGTGCCAGTAGTGAGGGGACAGCAAGCACAGATACGCAGTATTTT
cdr3_aa: CASSEGTASTDTQYF
j_call: TRBJ2-3
v_call: TRBV19
d_call: TRBD1
clone_size: many

cdr3_nt: TGTGCCAGCAGCACACGGACTAGCGGGAGGGCCGAAGGGTATCCTGGGGAGCTGTTTTTT
cdr3_aa: CASSTRTSGRAEGYPGELFF
j_call: TRBJ2-2
v_call: TRBV28
d_call: TRBD2
clone_size: -

cdr3_nt: TGTGCCAGCAGCTTAGTAGCCCCGACAGGATGGGATACGCAGTATTTT
cdr3_aa: CASSLVAPTGWDTQYF
j_call: TRBJ2-3
v_call: TRBV7-6
d_call: -
clone_size: -

cdr3_nt: TGTGCCTGGAATTTGGGACTAGCGTCCCAAGAGACCCAGTACTTC
cdr3_aa: CAWNLGLASQETQYF
j_call: TRBJ2-5
v_call: TRBV30
d_call: TRBD2
clone_size: few

cdr3_nt: TGTGCCAGCAGCCGCGCCCGATGGGCTGAGCAGTTCTTC
cdr3_aa: CASSRARWAEQFF
j_call: TRBJ2-1
v_call: TRBV11-2
d_call: -
clone_size: many

cdr3_nt: TGCGCCAGCAGCCCGAGGACTGGGACAGGGTTTGGCTACACCTTC
cdr3_aa: CASSPRTGTGFGYTF
j_call: TRBJ1-2
v_call: TRBV5-1
d_call: TRBD1
clone_size: few

cdr3_nt: TGCGCCAGCAGCACACAGGGGACACGCCAAGAGACCCAGTACTTC
cdr3_aa: CASSTQGTRQETQYF
j_call: TRBJ2-5
v_call: TRBV5-1
d_call: TRBD1
clone_size: -

cdr3_nt: TGTGCCAGCAGCACCCAGGGCGTTGGAACTGGTGAGCAGTTCTTC
cdr3_aa: CASSTQGVGTGEQFF
j_call: TRBJ2-1
v_call: TRBV7-2
d_call: -
clone_size: -

cdr3_nt: TGCGCCAGCAGCCAAGGACAGGGTTCCTACGAGCAGTACTTC
cdr3_aa: CASSQGQGSYEQYF
j_call: TRBJ2-7
v_call: TRBV4-1
d_call: TRBD1
clone_size: many

cdr3_nt: TGTGCCAGCAGTTTATGGACAGAGAGGTTTTCCTACAATGAGCAGTTCTTC
cdr3_aa: CASSLWTERFSYNEQFF
j_call: TRBJ2-1
v_call: TRBV28
d_call: -
clone_size: -

cdr3_nt: TGCGCCAGCAGCCAAGCACTGCCAGAGACCCAGTACTTC
cdr3_aa: CASSQALPETQYF
j_call: TRBJ2-5
v_call: TRBV4-1
d_call: -
clone_size: few

cdr3_nt: TGTGCCAGCAGCTTAGACCCAGCTCTCTACGAGCAGTACTTC
cdr3_aa: CASSLDPALYEQYF
j_call: TRBJ2-7
v_call: TRBV11-2
d_call: -
clone_size: few

cdr3_nt: TGTGCCAGCAGCCCCCCGTGGCAGGGTTCAGTAGATACGCAGTATTTT
cdr3_aa: CASSPPWQGSVDTQYF
j_call: TRBJ2-3
v_call: TRBV28
d_call: -
clone_size: -

cdr3_nt: TGTGCCAGCAGCCCGGACACGAACACCATATATTTT
cdr3_aa: CASSPDTNTIYF
j_call: TRBJ1-3
v_call: TRBV12-3/TRBV12-4
d_call: -
clone_size: -

cdr3_nt: TGCGCCAGCAGCTTGGAGGGGACGTCCTACAATGAGCAGTTCTTC
cdr3_aa: CASSLEGTSYNEQFF
j_call: TRBJ2-1
v_call: TRBV5-1
d_call: -
clone_size: -

cdr3_nt: TGTGCCAGCAGTGTGGGGGTGGTTGTCAAAAACATTCAGTACTTC
cdr3_aa: CASSVGVVVKNIQYF
j_call: TRBJ2-4
v_call: TRBV2
d_call: -
clone_size: few

cdr3_nt: TGTGCCAGCAGCCCGAGGGGAGCGCGATTGGAGCAGTACTTC
cdr3_aa: CASSPRGARLEQYF
j_call: TRBJ2-7
v_call: TRBV3-1
d_call: -
clone_size: -

cdr3_nt: TGTGCCAGCTTGGCGGCTTACAATGAGCAGTTCTTC
cdr3_aa: CASLAAYNEQFF
j_call: TRBJ2-1
v_call: TRBV12-3/TRBV12-4
d_call: -
clone_size: -

cdr3_nt: TGTGCCAGCAGTTTAAGCCTCCAGGCATCCTACAATGAGCAGTTCTTC
cdr3_aa: CASSLSLQASYNEQFF
j_call: TRBJ2-1
v_call: TRBV12-3/TRBV12-4
d_call: -
clone_size: -

cdr3_nt: TGTGCCAGCAGCTTCTTCGGGGAGCTGTTTTTT
cdr3_aa: CASSFFGELFF
j_call: TRBJ2-2
v_call: TRBV7-9
d_call: -
clone_size: few

cdr3_nt: TGTGCCAGCAGCTTAATAAGCGGCCCCTACTACAATGAGCAGTTCTTC
cdr3_aa: CASSLISGPYYNEQFF
j_call: TRBJ2-1
v_call: TRBV11-2
d_call: -
clone_size: -

cdr3_nt: TGCAGTGCTCCTCATACAACAGACGGGGAGCTGTTTTTT
cdr3_aa: CSAPHTTDGELFF
j_call: TRBJ2-2
v_call: TRBV20-1
d_call: -
clone_size: -

cdr3_nt: TGTGCCAGCGGTTTGTCCCCGAACACTGAAGCTTTCTTT
cdr3_aa: CASGLSPNTEAFF
j_call: TRBJ1-1
v_call: TRBV9
d_call: -
clone_size: many

cdr3_nt: TGTGCCAGTAGTACCTCCGAGTGGACCAAAAACATTCAGTACTTC
cdr3_aa: CASSTSEWTKNIQYF
j_call: TRBJ2-4
v_call: TRBV19
d_call: -
clone_size: few

cdr3_nt: TGTGCCAGCAGCCAGTCCCTAGCGGGGAGGGGTAGAGATACGCAGTATTTT
cdr3_aa: CASSQSLAGRGRDTQYF
j_call: TRBJ2-3
v_call: TRBV4-2
d_call: TRBD2
clone_size: many

cdr3_nt: TGTGCCAGCAGTGAAGCGGGAGAAACAGATACGCAGTATTTT
cdr3_aa: CASSEAGETDTQYF
j_call: TRBJ2-3
v_call: TRBV6-4
d_call: TRBD2
clone_size: -

cdr3_nt: TGTGCCAGCAGCTTAGCGCAGGGGGCTTGGGATAATTCACCCCTCCACTTT
cdr3_aa: CASSLAQGAWDNSPLHF
j_call: TRBJ1-6
v_call: TRBV7-8
d_call: TRBD1
clone_size: few

cdr3_nt: TGCGCCAGCAGCTCCCGCGGCACCACAGATACGCAGTATTTT
cdr3_aa: CASSSRGTTDTQYF
j_call: TRBJ2-3
v_call: TRBV5-1
d_call: -
clone_size: few

cdr3_nt: TGTGCCAGCAGTAATCCGGGCCGTGATGAGCAGTTCTTC
cdr3_aa: CASSNPGRDEQFF
j_call: TRBJ2-1
v_call: TRBV7-3
d_call: -
clone_size: -

cdr3_nt: TGTGCCAGCAGTCTAGGGGTGAGTGAGCAGTTCTTC
cdr3_aa: CASSLGVSEQFF
j_call: TRBJ2-1
v_call: TRBV12-3/TRBV12-4
d_call: -
clone_size: -

cdr3_nt: TGTGCCAGCAGTAAGCAGGGTGCAGATACGCAGTATTTT
cdr3_aa: CASSKQGADTQYF
j_call: TRBJ2-3
v_call: TRBV12-3/TRBV12-4
d_call: -
clone_size: -

cdr3_nt: TGTGCCAGCAGTGAAGTATCTAGCGGGGTCTACAATGAGCAGTTCTTC
cdr3_aa: CASSEVSSGVYNEQFF
j_call: TRBJ2-1
v_call: TRBV2
d_call: TRBD2
clone_size: -

cdr3_nt: TGTGCCAGCAGTGTCGGGACTAGCGGTTACAATGAGCAGTTCTTC
cdr3_aa: CASSVGTSGYNEQFF
j_call: TRBJ2-1
v_call: TRBV6-4
d_call: TRBD2
clone_size: few

cdr3_nt: TGTGCCAGCAGCTACACCGGGACGATAGTCTACGAGCAGTACTTC
cdr3_aa: CASSYTGTIVYEQYF
j_call: TRBJ2-7
v_call: TRBV5-6
d_call: -
clone_size: many

cdr3_nt: TGTGCCAGCAGTCGGGGCAGGGTTTTGGAAAAACTGTTTTTT
cdr3_aa: CASSRGRVLEKLFF
j_call: TRBJ1-4
v_call: TRBV28
d_call: -
clone_size: many

cdr3_nt: TGTGCCAGCAGGGACAGACAGGGGAGCGGAAATGAGCAGTACTTC
cdr3_aa: CASRDRQGSGNEQYF
j_call: TRBJ2-7
v_call: TRBV6-1
d_call: TRBD1
clone_size: many